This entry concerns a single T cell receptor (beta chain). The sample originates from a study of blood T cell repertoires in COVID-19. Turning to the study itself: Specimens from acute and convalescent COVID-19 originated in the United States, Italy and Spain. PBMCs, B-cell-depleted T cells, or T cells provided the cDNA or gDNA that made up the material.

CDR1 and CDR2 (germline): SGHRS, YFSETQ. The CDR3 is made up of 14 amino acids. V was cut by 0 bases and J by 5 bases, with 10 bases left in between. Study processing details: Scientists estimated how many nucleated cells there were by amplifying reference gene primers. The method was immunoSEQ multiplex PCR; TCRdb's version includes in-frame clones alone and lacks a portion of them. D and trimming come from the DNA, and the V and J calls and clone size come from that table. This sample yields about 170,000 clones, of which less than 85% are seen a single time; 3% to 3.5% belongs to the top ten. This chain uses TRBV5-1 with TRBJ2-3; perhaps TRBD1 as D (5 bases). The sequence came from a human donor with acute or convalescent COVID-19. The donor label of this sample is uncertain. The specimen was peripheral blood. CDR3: CASSLVAGLDTQYF. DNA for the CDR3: TGCGCCAGCAGCTTGGTGGCAGGGTTAGATACGCAGTATTTT. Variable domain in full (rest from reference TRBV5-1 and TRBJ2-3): KAGVTQTPRYLIKTRGQQVTLSCSPISGHRSVSWYQQTPGQGLQFLFEYFSETQRNKGNFPGRFSGRQFSNSRSEMNVSTLELGDSALYLCASSLVAGLDTQYFGPGTRLTVL.